The rows below give T cell receptor beta chains drawn from one sample of a study of T cells after yellow fever vaccination. TCRdb re-called the 5' RACE reads with MiXCR, one entry per CDR3 protein. The sample yields just over 250,000 distinct CDR3 sequences, roughly 5.6% seen once. The sample was CD4+ T cells sorted from PBMCs, taken on the day of the yellow fever booster vaccination. These receptors were taken from a man younger than 35 who received the YFV17D yellow fever vaccine. CDR3s include the opening cysteine and the closing phenylalanine or tryptophan. A D gene is named only where the DNA matches it firmly. Rows give clone size only sometimes, using once, few, many, or a class for an expanded clone.

D gene	V gene	J gene	clone size	CDR3 protein	CDR3 DNA
.	TRBV7-9	TRBJ1-1	.	CASSFDGKNTEAFF	TGTGCCAGCAGCTTTGACGGGAAGAACACTGAAGCTTTCTTT
.	TRBV12-3/TRBV12-4	TRBJ1-2	few	CASSLVGKYGYTF	TGTGCCAGCAGTTTGGTGGGCAAATATGGCTACACCTTC
TRBD1	TRBV11-2	TRBJ1-1	many	CASSSGGTEAFF	TGTGCCAGCAGCTCAGGGGGCACTGAAGCTTTCTTT
.	TRBV7-2	TRBJ1-5	few	CASSLAMQSNQPQHF	TGTGCCAGCAGCTTAGCTATGCAGAGCAATCAGCCCCAGCATTTT
TRBD2	TRBV7-2	TRBJ2-5	many	CASSLVGTIQETQYF	TGTGCCAGCAGCTTAGTGGGGACTATACAAGAGACCCAGTACTTC
.	TRBV24-1	TRBJ2-3	many	CATSGSRMDLDTQYF	TGTGCCACCAGTGGGTCGCGAATGGATTTAGATACGCAGTATTTT
.	TRBV12-3/TRBV12-4	TRBJ2-1	.	CASRPRTLGQFF	TGTGCCAGCAGACCTCGGACTTTGGGGCAGTTCTTC
.	TRBV7-3	TRBJ1-1	many	CASSSQPGHYTEAFF	TGTGCCAGCAGCTCTCAACCGGGACACTACACTGAAGCTTTCTTT
TRBD2	TRBV20-1	TRBJ2-3	.	CSAIQASGGRTDTQYF	TGCAGTGCTATACAGGCTAGCGGGGGCCGCACAGATACGCAGTATTTT
.	TRBV30	TRBJ2-1	many	CAWISPGGNEQFF	TGTGCCTGGATATCGCCAGGAGGCAATGAGCAGTTCTTC
.	TRBV24-1	TRBJ2-3	few	CATSDPGLLGDTQYF	TGTGCCACCAGTGACCCGGGACTGTTAGGAGATACGCAGTATTTT
.	TRBV20-1	TRBJ1-3	many	CSARQLSGTPGNTIYF	TGCAGTGCTAGACAACTCTCCGGGACACCCGGAAACACCATATATTTT
TRBD2	TRBV4-3	TRBJ2-5	few	CASSQEFGLAGQETQYF	TGCGCCAGCAGCCAAGAGTTTGGTCTAGCGGGACAAGAGACCCAGTACTTC
.	TRBV5-1	TRBJ1-1	.	CASSFPRDTVNTEAFF	TGCGCCAGCAGCTTTCCCCGGGACACCGTGAACACTGAAGCTTTCTTT
.	TRBV13	TRBJ1-1	.	CASSLVWVQGRGMNTEAFF	TGTGCCAGCAGCTTAGTCTGGGTTCAGGGTAGGGGGATGAACACTGAAGCTTTCTTT
.	TRBV4-1	TRBJ1-1	.	CASSQSKGTMNTEAFF	TGCGCCAGCAGCCAAAGTAAGGGGACCATGAACACTGAAGCTTTCTTT
.	TRBV4-3	TRBJ2-3	few	CASSQVRGARADTQYF	TGCGCCAGCAGCCAAGTTAGGGGCGCGAGGGCAGATACGCAGTATTTT
TRBD1	TRBV12-3/TRBV12-4	TRBJ1-2	few	CASNQDREDGYTF	TGTGCCAGCAACCAGGACAGGGAGGATGGCTACACCTTC
.	TRBV5-1	TRBJ1-1	.	CASSLEAGKNTEAFF	TGCGCCAGCAGCTTGGAGGCGGGGAAGAACACTGAAGCTTTCTTT
.	TRBV20-1	TRBJ1-1	.	CSARDRVVNTEAFF	TGCAGTGCTAGAGACAGGGTGGTGAACACTGAAGCTTTCTTT
TRBD2	TRBV20-1	TRBJ2-7	many	CSARASGGAVENEQYF	TGCAGTGCTAGGGCTAGCGGGGGAGCTGTGGAAAACGAGCAGTACTTC
.	TRBV29-1	TRBJ1-2	many	CSVEGDTNYGYTF	TGCAGCGTTGAGGGAGATACAAACTATGGCTACACCTTC
.	TRBV20-1	TRBJ2-1	.	CSARDSVRVNEQFF	TGCAGTGCTAGAGATTCGGTTCGGGTCAATGAGCAGTTCTTC
TRBD1	TRBV20-1	TRBJ2-7	.	CSAGTGGSYEQYF	TGCAGTGCAGGGACAGGGGGGTCGTACGAGCAGTACTTC
.	TRBV7-2	TRBJ1-1	.	CASSLGAGMNTEAFF	TGTGCCAGCAGCTTAGGGGCAGGGATGAACACTGAAGCTTTCTTT
.	TRBV9	TRBJ1-2	.	CASSTLGNLNYGYTF	TGTGCCAGCAGCACCCTTGGGAATTTGAACTATGGCTACACCTTC
.	TRBV6-5	TRBJ2-1	many	CASGGGPSSYNEQFF	TGTGCCAGCGGAGGGGGGCCGAGCTCCTACAATGAGCAGTTCTTC
.	TRBV28	TRBJ2-1	many	CASGYNEQFF	TGTGCCAGCGGTTACAATGAGCAGTTCTTC
.	TRBV18	TRBJ1-1	few	CASSPGQTEAFF	TGTGCCAGCTCACCGGGACAAACTGAAGCTTTCTTT